A single sample is the source of the 13 T cell receptor beta chains below, sequenced in a study of T cell repertoires in cytomegalovirus infection. Their target antigens are unknown. TCRdb ran MiXCR on the reads and lists one entry per CDR3 protein. The sample lists about 20,000 distinct CDR3 sequences, 42% occurring once. The sequencing used CD8+ T cells from cultured PBMCs, collected from culture after CMV antigen stimulation. The receptors stem from a human donor in good health (CMV status not recorded). Some clones in this sample may be carry-over from other donors' samples.

The chain links TRBV7-9 to TRBJ2-6; 10 bases are shared with TRBD2. With 4 bases clipped from V and 0 bases from J, the junction kept 9 bases outside the gene matches. CDR1 SEHNR and CDR2 FQNEAQ come from the germline V gene (reference sequence). The CDR3 is 19 residues long. CDR3: CASSSLAGDPYSGANVLTF. CDR3 in DNA: TGTGCCAGCAGCTCCCTAGCGGGAGACCCTTACTCTGGGGCCAACGTCCTGACTTTC.

The rearrangement links TRBV12-3 or TRBV12-4 to TRBJ2-5; D possibly uses TRBD1 or TRBD2 (7 bases each). The CDR3 is 14 residues long. V was shortened by 7 bases and J by 1 base, with 13 bases between the two germline ends. Here the CDR3 DNA reads TGTGCCAGCACTGCAGGGGGGGGCCAAGAGACCCAGTACTTC. Protein sequence: CASTAGGGQETQYF.

The chain recombines TRBV6-2 or TRBV6-3 with TRBJ2-3; possibly TRBD2 for D (7 bases). Trimming removed 3 bases at V and 5 bases at J, with 12 bases between. Germline V CDR1 and CDR2: MNHEY, SVGEGT. This CDR3 has 14 amino acids. The CDR3, as DNA: TGTGCCAGCAGTTATACGGGGGGCCTAGATACGCAGTATTTT. Translated, it gives CASSYTGGLDTQYF.

V and J are TRBV12-3 or TRBV12-4 and TRBJ2-3, with 9 bases fitting TRBD2. V was clipped by 5 bases and J by 0 bases; unmatched bases: 6. The CDR3 sequence is 16 residues long. In DNA form, the CDR3 reads TGTGCCAGCAGTCCGCCTAGCGGGGCGAGCACAGATACGCAGTATTTT. Protein sequence: CASSPPSGASTDTQYF.

The J gene is TRBJ2-3, the V gene TRBV19; D unclear. CDR1 and CDR2 from the germline V gene are LNHDA and SQIVND (reference sequence). Deletions cut 6 bases from V and 7 bases from J, with 20 bases between. The CDR3 contains 15 residues. The CDR3, as DNA: TGTGCCAGTAGCTCCGGATTGTCGGAATTATATACGCAGTATTTT. It yields the protein CASSSGLSELYTQYF.

The rearrangement links TRBV11-1 to TRBJ2-7, with no clear D. The V and J ends lost 4 bases and 1 base respectively, with 5 bases between them. CDR3 length equals 12 residues. From germline, CDR1 is SGHAT and CDR2 FQDESV (reference sequence). CDR3 coding DNA: TGTGCCAGCAGCTCGACTTCCTACGAGCAGTACTTC. It encodes CASSSTSYEQYF.

This clonotype has just a few counts. This chain connects TRBV20-1 to TRBJ2-1, with TRBD2 matching over 10 bases. The CDR3 totals 14 residues. V shed 6 bases and J 9 bases; nucleotides not matched to a gene: 11. Germline CDR1 reads DFQATT; CDR2 reads SNEGSKA (reference sequence). CDR3 amino acids: CSATLAGVRGEQFF. CDR3 nucleotide sequence: TGCAGTGCGACGCTAGCGGGAGTGAGGGGTGAGCAGTTCTTC.

The CDR3 here is CATSRDSLGQRLFSGYTF. DNA for the CDR3: TGTGCCACCAGCAGAGATTCGCTCGGACAGAGACTTTTTAGTGGCTACACCTTC. The chain joins TRBV15 to TRBJ1-2; a possible D gene is TRBD1 (6 bases). This CDR3 contains 18 residues. The germline V gene encodes CDR1 LNHNV and CDR2 YYDKDF (reference sequence). The V gene lost 0 bases and the J gene lost 7 bases, with 24 bases spanning the gap. Full variable domain (rest looked up from reference TRBV15 and TRBJ1-2): DAMVIQNPRYQVTQFGKPVTLSCSQTLNHNVMYWYQQKSSQAPKLLFHYYDKDFNNEADTPDNFQSRRPNTSFCFLDIRSPGLGDTAMYLCATSRDSLGQRLFSGYTFGSGTRLTVV.

In this sample, this clonotype turned up a few times. This rearrangement joins TRBV10-3 to TRBJ1-6; no firm D call. CDR3 length: 15 residues. V was clipped by 3 bases and J by 7 bases, with 13 bases between them. The V gene's germline CDR1 is ENHRY and CDR2 SYGVKD. This CDR3 reads CAISETAPKNSPLHF. CDR3 nucleotide sequence: TGTGCCATCAGTGAAACCGCTCCAAAGAATTCACCCCTCCACTTT.

This clonotype was detected only a few times. The chain couples TRBV6-6 to TRBJ2-3; the match to TRBD2 covers 10 bases. Germline CDR1 and CDR2: MNHNY and SVGAGI (reference sequence). There are 18 residues in the CDR3. V was clipped by 2 bases and J by 6 bases; unmatched bases: 14. In DNA, the CDR3 is TGTGCCAGCAGTTACCCTACGGAGCGGGAGGGCTTAGGTGATACGCAGTATTTT. Translating it yields CASSYPTEREGLGDTQYF.

This chain uses TRBV4-3 with TRBJ2-5, with D unresolved. The CDR3 is made up of 15 amino acids. V lost 0 bases and J lost 5, with 13 bases in between. Germline V lookup: CDR1 LGHNA, CDR2 YSLEER. CDR3 sequence: CASSQDRAGWETQYF. CDR3 coding DNA: TGCGCCAGCAGCCAAGATCGGGCAGGATGGGAGACCCAGTACTTC.

The chain joins TRBV20-1 to TRBJ2-6; possible D gene TRBD1, 6 bases. V gave up 1 base and J gave up 3 bases, with 10 bases separating them. From germline, CDR1 is DFQATT and CDR2 SNEGSKA (reference sequence). The CDR3 is 15 amino acids. The CDR3 bases are TGCAGTGCTAGAGTACAGGGTAATGGGGCCAACGTCCTGACTTTC. It translates to CSARVQGNGANVLTF.

The chain links TRBV4-1 to TRBJ2-2; D unclear. V shed 4 bases and J shed 3 bases, with 9 bases lying between them. The CDR3 runs to 14 residues. Germline assignment: CDR1 MGHRA and CDR2 YSYEKL. The CDR3 loop reads CASSRRPDTGELFF. The DNA for the CDR3 is TGCGCCAGCAGCCGCCGCCCGGACACCGGGGAGCTGTTTTTT.